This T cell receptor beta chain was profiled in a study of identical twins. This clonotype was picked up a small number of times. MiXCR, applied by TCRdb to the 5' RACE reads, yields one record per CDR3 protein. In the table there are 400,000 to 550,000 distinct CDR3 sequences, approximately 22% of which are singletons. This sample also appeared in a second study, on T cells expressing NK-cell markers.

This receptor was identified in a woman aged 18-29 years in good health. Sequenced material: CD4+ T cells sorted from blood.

The DNA of the CDR3 is TGTGCCAGCAGTTTTTCCCTCCGACTAGTTTCCTCCTACGAGCAGTACTTC. Its protein product is CASSFSLRLVSSYEQYF. J is TRBJ2-7 and V is TRBV12-3 or TRBV12-4, with a possible D match to TRBD2 (6 bases). The CDR3 consists of 17 residues. Trimming cost V 3 bases and J 0 bases, with 18 bases left between them.